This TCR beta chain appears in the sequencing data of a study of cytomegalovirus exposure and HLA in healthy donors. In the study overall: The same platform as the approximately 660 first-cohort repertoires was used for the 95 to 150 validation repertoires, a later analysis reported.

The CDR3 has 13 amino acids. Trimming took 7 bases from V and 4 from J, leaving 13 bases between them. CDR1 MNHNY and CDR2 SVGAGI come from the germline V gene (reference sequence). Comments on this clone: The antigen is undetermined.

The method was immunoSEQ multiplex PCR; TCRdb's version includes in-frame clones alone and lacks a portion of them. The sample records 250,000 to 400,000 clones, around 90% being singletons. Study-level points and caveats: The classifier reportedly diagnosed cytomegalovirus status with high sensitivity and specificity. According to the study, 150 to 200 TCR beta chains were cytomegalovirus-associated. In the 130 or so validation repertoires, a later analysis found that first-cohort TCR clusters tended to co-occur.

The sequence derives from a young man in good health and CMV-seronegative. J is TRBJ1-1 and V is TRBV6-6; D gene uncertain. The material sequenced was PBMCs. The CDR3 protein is CASNQRLGTEAFF. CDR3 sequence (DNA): TGTGCCAGCAACCAGAGGCTTGGCACTGAAGCTTTCTTT.